This T cell receptor (beta chain) was obtained from a study of blood T cell repertoires in COVID-19. The table came from immunoSEQ multiplex PCR; TCRdb's copy has only in-frame clones and leaves some out. The sample records 200,000 to 250,000 clones, about four fifths being singletons. This CDR3 comprises 15 residues. V was shortened by 2 bases and J by 2 bases, with 12 bases between the two germline ends. CDR1 and CDR2 (germline): MNHNS, SASEGT. The sequencing sample was made of peripheral blood. This TCR came from a man younger than 40 who had recovered from COVID-19. The chain couples TRBV6-1 to TRBJ1-2, with D tentatively TRBD1 (6 bases). In DNA, the CDR3 is TGTGCCAGCAGTGAACCTGGGGGCGGAAACTATGGCTACACCTTC. Encoded protein: CASSEPGGGNYGYTF.